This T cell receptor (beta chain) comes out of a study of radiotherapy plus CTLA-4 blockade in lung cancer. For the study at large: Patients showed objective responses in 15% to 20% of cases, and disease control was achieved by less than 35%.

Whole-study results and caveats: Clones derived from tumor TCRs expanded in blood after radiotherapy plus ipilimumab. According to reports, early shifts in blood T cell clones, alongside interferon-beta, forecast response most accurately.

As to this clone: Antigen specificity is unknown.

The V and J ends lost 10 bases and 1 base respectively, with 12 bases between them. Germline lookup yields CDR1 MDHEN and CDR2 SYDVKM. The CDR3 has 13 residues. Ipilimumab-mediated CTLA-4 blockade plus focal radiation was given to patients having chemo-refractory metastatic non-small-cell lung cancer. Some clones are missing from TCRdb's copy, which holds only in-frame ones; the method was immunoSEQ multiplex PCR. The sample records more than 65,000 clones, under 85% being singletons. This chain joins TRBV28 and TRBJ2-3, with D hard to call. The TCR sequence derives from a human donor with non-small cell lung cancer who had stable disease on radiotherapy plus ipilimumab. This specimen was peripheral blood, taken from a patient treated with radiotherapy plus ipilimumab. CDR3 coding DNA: TGTGCCACCTCCCCCGGAGGCACAGATACGCAGTATTTT. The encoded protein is CATSPGGTDTQYF.